This is a list of T cell receptor beta chains from one sample in a study of T cells expressing NK-cell markers. TCRdb derives one entry per CDR3 protein from the 5' RACE reads, leaving out DNA. Listed are approximately 15,000 distinct CDR3 sequences; about 60% falls within the top ten. Sequencing was carried out using blood T cells: a sorted CD56 or NKG2C T cell subset, CD4+ or CD8+ T cells, or bulk PBMC T cells (not recorded which). All receptors derive from a man aged 18-69 years in good health. Each CDR3 is given with its conserved first and last residue.

v_gene,j_gene,CDR3aa
TRBV11-2,TRBJ2-5,CASSARTGRGETQYF
TRBV20-1,TRBJ2-5,CSARPNRDRDQETQYF
TRBV20-1,TRBJ1-5,CSARDPGTGDNQPQHF
TRBV5-6,TRBJ2-5,CASSLSSGAQETQYF
TRBV12-3/TRBV12-4,TRBJ2-7,CASSFGTSGGYEQYF
TRBV15,TRBJ1-3,CATSREAGSGSGNTIYF
TRBV29-1,TRBJ2-5,CSVSGEREGYQETQYF
TRBV12-3/TRBV12-4,TRBJ2-1,CASSPIGAYNEQFF
TRBV19,TRBJ1-1,CASFTGRSTEAFF
TRBV6-5,TRBJ1-1,CASSSGDTRGMEEAFF
TRBV10-3,TRBJ2-7,CAISPGTSGIEQYF
TRBV19,TRBJ2-7,CASSIRQFYEQYF
TRBV5-1,TRBJ1-5,CASSPGQGYSNQPQHF
TRBV7-6,TRBJ1-1,CASSLAELNVPGQGANTEAFF
TRBV29-1,TRBJ1-5,CSVGFGGGQPQHF
TRBV7-2,TRBJ2-2,CASSLGTGVELFF
TRBV12-3/TRBV12-4,TRBJ2-1,CASSETSGGTEQFF
TRBV7-2,TRBJ2-2,CASSLAGPPTGELFF
TRBV29-1,TRBJ2-5,CSVTTGRQETQYF
TRBV5-1,TRBJ2-2,CASRPPGTGELFF
TRBV14,TRBJ2-4,CASSQIPWDIQYF
TRBV4-3,TRBJ2-1,CASSRNYKGGEQFF
TRBV5-1,TRBJ2-5,CASSLGQAGYQETQYF
TRBV5-1,TRBJ2-3,CASSQDPASADTQYF
TRBV2,TRBJ2-5,CASSTGLRGTQYF
TRBV7-9,TRBJ1-1,CASSLLGTGGTEAFF
TRBV7-2,TRBJ1-3,CASSSRTGAGNTIYF
TRBV28,TRBJ2-7,CASSFSRPTYEQYF
TRBV9,TRBJ2-2,CASLGANTGELFF
TRBV12-3/TRBV12-4,TRBJ2-1,CASTPLWAGGVVVGYNEQFF
TRBV4-3,TRBJ1-5,CASSLDYSGSNQPQHF
TRBV20-1,TRBJ2-1,CSARGLLAGASYNEQFF
TRBV29-1,TRBJ2-5,CSAGLVGTQYF
TRBV7-2,TRBJ2-7,CASSLSARPYSSYEQYF
TRBV5-1,TRBJ2-5,CASREVKTQYF
TRBV5-1,TRBJ2-5,CASSRSGGYSSETQYF
TRBV18,TRBJ2-7,CASSPVEGKVLAEQYF
TRBV29-1,TRBJ2-3,CSAFKGAVDTQYF
TRBV12-3/TRBV12-4,TRBJ2-1,CASSFGPVGRIPYNEQFF
TRBV15,TRBJ2-7,CATSGTGRSSYEQYF